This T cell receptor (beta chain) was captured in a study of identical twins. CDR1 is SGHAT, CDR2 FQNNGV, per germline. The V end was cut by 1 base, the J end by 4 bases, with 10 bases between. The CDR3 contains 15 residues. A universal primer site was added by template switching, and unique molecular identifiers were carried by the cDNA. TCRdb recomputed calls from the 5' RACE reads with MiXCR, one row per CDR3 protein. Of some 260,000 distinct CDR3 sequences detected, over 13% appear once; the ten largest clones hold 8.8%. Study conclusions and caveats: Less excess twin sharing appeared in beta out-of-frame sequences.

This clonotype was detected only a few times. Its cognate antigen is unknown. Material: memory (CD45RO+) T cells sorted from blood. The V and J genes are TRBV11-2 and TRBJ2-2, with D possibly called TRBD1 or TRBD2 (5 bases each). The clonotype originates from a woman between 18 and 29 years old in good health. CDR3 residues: CASSLGFGGTGELFF. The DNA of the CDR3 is TGTGCCAGCAGCTTAGGGTTTGGGGGCACCGGGGAGCTGTTTTTT.